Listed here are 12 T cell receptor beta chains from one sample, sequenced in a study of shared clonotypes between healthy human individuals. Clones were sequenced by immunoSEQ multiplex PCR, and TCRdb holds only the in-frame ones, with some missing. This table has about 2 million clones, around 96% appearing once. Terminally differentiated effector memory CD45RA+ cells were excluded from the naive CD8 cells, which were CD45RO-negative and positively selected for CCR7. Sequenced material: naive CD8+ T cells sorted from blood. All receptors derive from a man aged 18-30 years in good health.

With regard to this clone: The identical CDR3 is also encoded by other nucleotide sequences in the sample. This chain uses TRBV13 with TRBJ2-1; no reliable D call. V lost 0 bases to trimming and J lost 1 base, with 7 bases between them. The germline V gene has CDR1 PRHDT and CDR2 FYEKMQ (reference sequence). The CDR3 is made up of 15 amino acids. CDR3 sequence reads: CASSLGGLSYNEQFF. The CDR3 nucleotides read TGTGCCAGCAGCTTAGGGGGTCTTTCCTACAATGAGCAGTTCTTC.

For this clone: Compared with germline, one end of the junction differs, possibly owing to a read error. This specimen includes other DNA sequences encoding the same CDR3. CDR3: CAWSGGSGNTIYF. The CDR3 DNA sequence: TGTGCCTGGAGTGGAGGGTCTGGAAACACCATATACTTT. This chain connects TRBV30 to TRBJ1-3; unclear D gene. The CDR3 runs to 13 residues. Per the germline V gene, CDR1 is GTSNPN and CDR2 is SVGIG (reference sequence).

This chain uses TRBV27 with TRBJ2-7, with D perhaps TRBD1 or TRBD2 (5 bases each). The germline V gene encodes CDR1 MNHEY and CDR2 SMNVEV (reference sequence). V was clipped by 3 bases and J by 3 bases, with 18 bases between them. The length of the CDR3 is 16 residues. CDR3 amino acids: CASSFSLGDSDYEQYF. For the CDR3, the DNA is TGTGCCAGCAGTTTTAGCCTGGGGGATTCCGACTACGAGCAGTACTTC.

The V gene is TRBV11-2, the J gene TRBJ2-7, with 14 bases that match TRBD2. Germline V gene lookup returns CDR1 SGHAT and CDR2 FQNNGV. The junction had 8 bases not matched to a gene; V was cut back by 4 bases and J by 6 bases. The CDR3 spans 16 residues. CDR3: CASSSPGTSGRGEQYF. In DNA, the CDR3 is TGTGCCAGCAGCTCCCCGGGGACTAGCGGGAGAGGCGAGCAGTACTTC.

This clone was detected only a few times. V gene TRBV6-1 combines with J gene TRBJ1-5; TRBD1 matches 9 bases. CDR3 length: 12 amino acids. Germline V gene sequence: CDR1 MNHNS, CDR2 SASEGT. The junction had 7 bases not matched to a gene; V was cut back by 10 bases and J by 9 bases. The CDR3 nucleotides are TGTGCCACCATGACAGGGGGTGGGCCCCAGCATTTT. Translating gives CATMTGGGPQHF.

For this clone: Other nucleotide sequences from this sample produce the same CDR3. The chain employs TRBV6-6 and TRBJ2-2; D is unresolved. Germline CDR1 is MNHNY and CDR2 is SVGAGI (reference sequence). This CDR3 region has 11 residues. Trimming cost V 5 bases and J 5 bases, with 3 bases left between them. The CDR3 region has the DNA TGTGCCAGCAGTGATACCGGGGAGCTGTTTTTT. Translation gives CASSDTGELFF.

CDR3 sequence reads: CASSPLVSESREQYF. The DNA of the CDR3 is TGTGCCAGCAGCCCCCTGGTTAGTGAGTCCCGGGAGCAGTACTTC. V usage is TRBV5-4 and J usage is TRBJ2-7; D not resolved. Germline V lookup: CDR1 SGHNT, CDR2 YYREEE (reference sequence). The CDR3 totals 15 residues. The V end was cut by 4 bases, the J end by 7 bases, with 21 bases between. The whole variable domain, filled in from reference TRBV5-4 and TRBJ2-7, reads ETGVTQSPTHLIKTRGQQVTLRCSSQSGHNTVSWYQQALGQGPQFIFQYYREEENGRGNFPPRFSGLQFPNYSSELNVNALELDDSALYLCASSPLVSESREQYFGPGTRLTVT.

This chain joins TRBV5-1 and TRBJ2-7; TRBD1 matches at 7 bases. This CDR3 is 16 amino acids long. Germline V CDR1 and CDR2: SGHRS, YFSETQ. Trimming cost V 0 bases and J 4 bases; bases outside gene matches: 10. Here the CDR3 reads CASSLVVRGQLYEQYF. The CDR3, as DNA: TGCGCCAGCAGCTTGGTAGTTCGGGGACAGTTATACGAGCAGTACTTC.

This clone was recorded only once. The CDR3 DNA follows: TGTGCCAGCAGCCACCCGGATTGGCGAGAGACCCAGTACTTC. Protein product: CASSHPDWRETQYF. The V and J genes are TRBV6-5 and TRBJ2-5; no definite D call. Germline CDR1 MNHEY, CDR2 SVGAGI. V was clipped by 6 bases and J by 4 bases, with 15 bases between them. The CDR3 runs 14 residues.

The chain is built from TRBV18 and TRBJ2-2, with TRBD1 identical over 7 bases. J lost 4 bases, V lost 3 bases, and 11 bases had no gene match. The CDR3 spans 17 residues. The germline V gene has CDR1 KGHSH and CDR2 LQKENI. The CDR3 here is CASSPTDRLVGTGELFF. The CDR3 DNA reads TGTGCCAGCTCACCTACGGACAGGCTGGTCGGCACCGGGGAGCTGTTTTTT.

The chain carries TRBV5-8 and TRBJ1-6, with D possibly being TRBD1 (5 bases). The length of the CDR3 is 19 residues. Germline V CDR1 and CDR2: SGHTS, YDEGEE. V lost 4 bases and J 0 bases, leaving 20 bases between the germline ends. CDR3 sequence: CASSPKAREGSSYNSPLHF. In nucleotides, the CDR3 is TGTGCCAGCAGCCCCAAGGCCCGGGAGGGGAGCTCCTATAATTCACCCCTCCACTTT. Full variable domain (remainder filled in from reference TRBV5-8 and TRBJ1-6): EAGVTQSPTHLIKTRGQQATLRCSPISGHTSVYWYQQALGLGLQFLLWYDEGEERNRGNFPPRFSGRQFPNYSSELNVNALELEDSALYLCASSPKAREGSSYNSPLHFGNGTRLTVT.

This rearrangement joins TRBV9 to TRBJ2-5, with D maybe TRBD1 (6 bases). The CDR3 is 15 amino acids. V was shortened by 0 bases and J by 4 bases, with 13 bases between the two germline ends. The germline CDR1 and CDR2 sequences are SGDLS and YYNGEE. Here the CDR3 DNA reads TGTGCCAGCAGCGTAGAACAGGGCGGAGGAGAGACCCAGTACTTC. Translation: CASSVEQGGGETQYF.